This record covers a single T cell receptor (beta chain). This specimen comes from a study of blood T cell repertoires in COVID-19. Study summary: T cells, B-cell-depleted T cells, or PBMCs provided the cDNA or gDNA that served as material.

TCRdb's table, derived via immunoSEQ multiplex PCR, lists solely in-frame clones and lacks some. The sample yields roughly 200,000 clones, approximately 91% seen once. CDR1 and CDR2 (germline): LNHDA, SQIVND (reference sequence). Trimming stripped 3 bases from V and 6 bases from J, with 18 bases between. The CDR3 runs to 15 residues. This rearrangement joins TRBV19 to TRBJ2-7, with D uncertain. The receptor's source is a woman in her forties who had recovered from COVID-19. Sequenced sample: peripheral blood. CDR3 sequence reads: CASSIRGGPISEQYF. CDR3 DNA sequence: TGTGCCAGTAGTATTCGTGGCGGCCCGATTTCCGAGCAGTACTTC.